The sequence of this TCR beta chain was determined in a study of PD-L1 blockade in urothelial cancer. Study background: Atezolizumab was started by patients in the mid-2010s at 1,200 mg intravenously every 3 weeks. Male sex and bladder-origin urothelial cancer characterized most of the roughly 29 patients. Among blood samples, the median T cell count was some 140,000.

The data were produced by immunoSEQ multiplex PCR, yet TCRdb's version contains in-frame clones alone and is incomplete. The data show tens of thousands of clones, with almost 85% seen just once and 4% to 5% held by the top ten. Points on this clone: The antigen remains unidentified. One junction end disagrees with the germline gene, perhaps due to a read error. The sample holds other DNA sequences that translate to the same CDR3.

Study results and limitations: By 3 weeks, tumor-associated blood clones had expanded more in durable-benefit patients.

Material: PBMCs, obtained around atezolizumab (anti-PD-L1) treatment. The TCR originated in a man aged 70-80 years with urothelial cancer.

CDR3 coding DNA: TGCGCCAGCAGCTTGCAGGGACAGGGAACCTACGAGCAGTACTTT. This encodes CASSLQGQGTYEQYF. The chain has TRBV5-1 and TRBJ2-7, with 9 bases that match TRBD1. The CDR3 is made up of 15 amino acids. Germline loops: CDR1 SGHRS, CDR2 YFSETQ. The entire variable domain, with the rest obtained from reference TRBV5-1 and TRBJ2-7, is as follows: KAGVTQTPRYLIKTRGQQVTLSCSPISGHRSVSWYQQTPGQGLQFLFEYFSETQRNKGNFPGRFSGRQFSNSRSEMNVSTLELGDSALYLCASSLQGQGTYEQYFGPGTRLTVT.